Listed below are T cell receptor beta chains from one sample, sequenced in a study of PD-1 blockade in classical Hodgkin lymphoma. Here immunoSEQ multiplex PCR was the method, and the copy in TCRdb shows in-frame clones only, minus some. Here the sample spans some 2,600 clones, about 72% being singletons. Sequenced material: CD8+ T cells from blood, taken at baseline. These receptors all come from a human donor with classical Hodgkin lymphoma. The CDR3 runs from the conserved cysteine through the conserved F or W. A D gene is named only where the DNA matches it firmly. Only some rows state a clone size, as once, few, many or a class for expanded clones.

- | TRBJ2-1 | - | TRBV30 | TGTGCCTGGAGTCCTAACAGCGGGAATGAGCAGTTCTTC | CAWSPNSGNEQFF
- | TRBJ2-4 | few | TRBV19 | TGTGCCAGTATAGGGTTCCTAGGAAACATTCAGTACTTC | CASIGFLGNIQYF
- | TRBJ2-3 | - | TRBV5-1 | TGCGCCAGCAGTATAGAGGGGGTTGGCGCAGATACGCAGTATTTT | CASSIEGVGADTQYF
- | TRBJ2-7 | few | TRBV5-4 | TGTGCCAGCAGCTGGGAAGAGGCCTACGAGCAGTACTTC | CASSWEEAYEQYF
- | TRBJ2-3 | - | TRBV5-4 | TGTGCCAGCAGTTTGGGGTTGGGCGGCGCATATGGCACAGATACGCAGTATTTT | CASSLGLGGAYGTDTQYF
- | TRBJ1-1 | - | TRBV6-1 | TGTGCCACTATGATTGTGGCTACAGAGAACACTGAAGCTTTCTTT | CATMIVATENTEAFF
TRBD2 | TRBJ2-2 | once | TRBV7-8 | TGTGCCAGCAGCTTAGCGCCGACTAGCGGGGGGGAGCCGAACACCGGGGAGCTGTTTTTT | CASSLAPTSGGEPNTGELFF
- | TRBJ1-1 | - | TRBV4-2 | TGTGCCAGCAGCCAAGATCAGCTTGAAGCTTTCTTT | CASSQDQLEAFF
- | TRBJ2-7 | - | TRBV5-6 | TGTGCCAGCAGCTTCCCCGAGCAGTACTTC | CASSFPEQYF
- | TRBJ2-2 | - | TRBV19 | TGTGCCAGTAGTATGCGGGGGAACACCGGGGAGCTGTTTTTT | CASSMRGNTGELFF
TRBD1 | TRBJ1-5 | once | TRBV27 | TGTGCCAGCTCCCACAGGGGTCCTAGGCAGCCCCAGCATTTT | CASSHRGPRQPQHF
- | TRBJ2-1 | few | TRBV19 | TGTGCCAGTACCCCCGTTCCGAGCTCCTACAATGAGCAGTTCTTC | CASTPVPSSYNEQFF
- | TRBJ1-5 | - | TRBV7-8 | TGTGCCAGCAGCTTCACCCGGACAAATCAGCCCCAGCATTTT | CASSFTRTNQPQHF
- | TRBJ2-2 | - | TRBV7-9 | TGTGCCAGCAGCTTCGGATATGCGAACACCGGGGAGCTGTTTTTT | CASSFGYANTGELFF
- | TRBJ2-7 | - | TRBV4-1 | TGCGCCAGCAGCCAAGAAACAGGGAGTACCTACGAGCAGTACTTC | CASSQETGSTYEQYF
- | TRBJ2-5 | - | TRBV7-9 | TGTGCCAGCAGTTCTGGAGGGTTGGAGACCCAGTACTTC | CASSSGGLETQYF
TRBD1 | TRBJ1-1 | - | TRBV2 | TGTGCCAGCAGTGAACCAAGGGGGCAGGACACTGAAGCTTTCTTT | CASSEPRGQDTEAFF
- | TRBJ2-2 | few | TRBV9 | TGTGCCAGCAGCGTAGGATGGGGCGCGAACACCGGGGAGCTGTTTTTT | CASSVGWGANTGELFF
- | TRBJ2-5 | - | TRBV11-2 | TGTGCCAGCAGCCCAGACGGGCAAGAGACCCAGTACTTC | CASSPDGQETQYF
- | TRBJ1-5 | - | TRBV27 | TGTGCCAGCAGTTTTGGCAGGGGTCAGCCCCAGCATTTT | CASSFGRGQPQHF
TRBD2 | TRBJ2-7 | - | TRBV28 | TGTGCCAGCAGTTCGGGGGGATACGAGCAGTACTTC | CASSSGGYEQYF
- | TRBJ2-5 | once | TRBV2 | TGTGCCAGCAGTGAAGATGAGGGTTCGGGCCAAGAGACCCAGTACTTC | CASSEDEGSGQETQYF
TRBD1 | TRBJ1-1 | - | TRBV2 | TGTGCCAGCAGTGAATGGGGGACAGGTTACATGAACACTGAAGCTTTCTTT | CASSEWGTGYMNTEAFF
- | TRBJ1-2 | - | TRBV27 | TGTGCCAGCAGTGACAACCCTGCTAACTATGGCTACACCTTC | CASSDNPANYGYTF
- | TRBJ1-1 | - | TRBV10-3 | TGTGCCATCAGTGGTCGGCTCGGGGGGGGAAGGGCTGAAGCTTTCTTT | CAISGRLGGGRAEAFF
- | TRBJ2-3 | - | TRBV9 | TGTGCCAGCAGCGTAGCACCCGGGGATACGCAGTATTTT | CASSVAPGDTQYF
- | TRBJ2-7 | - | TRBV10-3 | TGTGCCATCAGTGTGGATGGCGTCTCCTACGAGCAGTACTTC | CAISVDGVSYEQYF
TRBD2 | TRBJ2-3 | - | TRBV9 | TGTGCCAGCTCATGGAGCGGGGGCACAGATACGCAGTATTTT | CASSWSGGTDTQYF
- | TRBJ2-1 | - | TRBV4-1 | TGCGCCAGCAGCCAAGGGTCCCACTACAATGAGCAGTTCTTC | CASSQGSHYNEQFF
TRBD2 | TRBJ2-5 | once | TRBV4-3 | TGCGCCAGCAGCCAAGCGCTAGCGGGGGGAATCCAAGAGACCCAGTACTTC | CASSQALAGGIQETQYF
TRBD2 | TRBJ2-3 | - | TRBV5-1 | TGCGCCAGCAGCTTAACCGGGACTAGTCCAGATACGCAGTATTTT | CASSLTGTSPDTQYF
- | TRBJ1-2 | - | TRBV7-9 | TGTGCCAGCAGCTTAGGCAGGTCCTATGGCTACACCTTC | CASSLGRSYGYTF
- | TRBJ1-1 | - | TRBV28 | TGTGCCAGCAGTTTAACAGGAAGAACTGAAGCTTTCTTT | CASSLTGRTEAFF
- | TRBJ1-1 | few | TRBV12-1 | TGTGCCAGCAGTCATCCCGGGACACTCCTCTTAGAGGGGGAAGCTTTCTTT | CASSHPGTLLLEGEAFF
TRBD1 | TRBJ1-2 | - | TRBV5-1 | TGCGCCAGCAGCCTCTCGGGACAGGGGGCTGGCTACACCTTC | CASSLSGQGAGYTF
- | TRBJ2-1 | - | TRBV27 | TGTGCCAGCAGTCGCTCGCGCGGGACCCACAATGAGCAGTTCTTC | CASSRSRGTHNEQFF
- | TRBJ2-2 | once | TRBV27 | TGTGCCAGCAGCACGGGACGCTATGGCGGGGAGCTGTTTTTT | CASSTGRYGGELFF
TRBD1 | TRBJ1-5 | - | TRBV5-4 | TGTGCCAGCAGCTTTATGGGACAGGGGAATGATCAGCCCCAGCATTTT | CASSFMGQGNDQPQHF
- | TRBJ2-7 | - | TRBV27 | TGTGCCAGCAGCCACAGGGTGTGGTACGAGCAGTACTTC | CASSHRVWYEQYF
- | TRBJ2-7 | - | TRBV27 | TGTGCCAGCGGAGCCTACGAGCAGTACTTC | CASGAYEQYF
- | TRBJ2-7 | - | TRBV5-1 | TGCGCCAGCAGCTTGGAAGTTTACTACGAGCAGTACTTC | CASSLEVYYEQYF
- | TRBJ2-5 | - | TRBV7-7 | TGTGCCAGCAGCTTTGGGGGTACACAAGAGACCCAGTACTTC | CASSFGGTQETQYF
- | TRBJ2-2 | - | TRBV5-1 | TGCGCCAGCACCCCAGGGGTGGTAAACACCGGGGAGCTGTTTTTT | CASTPGVVNTGELFF
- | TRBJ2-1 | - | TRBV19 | TGTGCCAGTAGTATAGACCGTGCATCGTACGTTTACAATGAGCAGTTCTTC | CASSIDRASYVYNEQFF
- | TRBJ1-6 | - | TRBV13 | TGTGCCAGCAGCTTAGGGGCAGGGTCATATAATTCACCCCTCCACTTT | CASSLGAGSYNSPLHF
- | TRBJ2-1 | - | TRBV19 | TGTGCCAGTAGTATAGTGTCGGGGATCGATGAGCAGTTCTTC | CASSIVSGIDEQFF
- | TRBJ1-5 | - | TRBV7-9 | TGTGCCAGCAGCTTAGACGGTTTCAATCAGCCCCAGCATTTT | CASSLDGFNQPQHF
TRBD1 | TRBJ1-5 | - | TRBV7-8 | TGTGCCAGCAGCTCTTCCAGGGGGCGTAGTGTGAATCAGCCCCAGCATTTT | CASSSSRGRSVNQPQHF
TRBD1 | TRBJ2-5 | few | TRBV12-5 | TGTGCTAGTGTCGAATGGGGGACAGGGGAAGAGACCCAGTACTTC | CASVEWGTGEETQYF
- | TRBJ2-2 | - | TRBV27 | TGTGCCAGCAGTTCGGACGGAGCGAACACCGGGGAGCTGTTTTTT | CASSSDGANTGELFF
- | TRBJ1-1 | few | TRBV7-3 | TGTGCCAGCAGCTATGACAGCAACACTGAAGCTTTCTTT | CASSYDSNTEAFF
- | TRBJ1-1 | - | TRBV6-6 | TGTGCCAGCAGTCCGCTCGGGGGGTTGTACACTGAAGCTTTCTTT | CASSPLGGLYTEAFF
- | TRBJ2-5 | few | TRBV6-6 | TGTGCCAGCAGTTACGGAGCGGCCGAAGAGACCCAGTACTTC | CASSYGAAEETQYF
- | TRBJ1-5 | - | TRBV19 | TGTGCCAGTCTCTCTGCGGACAGCGCCCGCAATCAGCCCCAGCATTTT | CASLSADSARNQPQHF
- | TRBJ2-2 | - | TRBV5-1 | TGCGCCAGCAGCTTGGACCCAGGGTGGGGTAACACCGGGGAGCTGTTTTTT | CASSLDPGWGNTGELFF
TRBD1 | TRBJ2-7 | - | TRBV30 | TGTGCCTGGAGGTGGGACAGTAGCTCCTACGAGCAGTACTTC | CAWRWDSSSYEQYF
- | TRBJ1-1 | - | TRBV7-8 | TGTGCCAGCAGCCTGCAGACAGCAGAAGCTTTCTTT | CASSLQTAEAFF
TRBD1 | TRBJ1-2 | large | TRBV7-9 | TGTGCCAGCCCTAGGGGGCTCGATGGCTACACCTTC | CASPRGLDGYTF
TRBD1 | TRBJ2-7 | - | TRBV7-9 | TGTGCCAGCAGCTTAGAGGGGGCTCAGTACTTC | CASSLEGAQYF